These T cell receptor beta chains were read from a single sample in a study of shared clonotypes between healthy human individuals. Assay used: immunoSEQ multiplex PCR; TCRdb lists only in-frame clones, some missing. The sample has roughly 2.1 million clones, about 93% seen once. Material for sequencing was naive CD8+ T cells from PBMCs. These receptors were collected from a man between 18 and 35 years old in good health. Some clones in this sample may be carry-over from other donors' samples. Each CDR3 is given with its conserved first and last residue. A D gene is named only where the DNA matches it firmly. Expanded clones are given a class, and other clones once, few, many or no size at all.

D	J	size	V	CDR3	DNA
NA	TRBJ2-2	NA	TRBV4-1	CASSQVPGNTGELFF	TGCGCCAGCAGCCAAGTCCCGGGGAACACCGGGGAGCTGTTTTTT
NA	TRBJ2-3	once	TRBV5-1	CASSSRASDTQYF	TGCGCCAGCAGCTCGAGGGCTTCAGATACGCAGTATTTT
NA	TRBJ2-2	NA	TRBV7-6	CASSLSASGELFF	TGTGCCAGCAGCTTATCGGCTAGCGGGGAGCTGTTTTTT
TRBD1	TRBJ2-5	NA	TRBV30	CAWDDTGDQETQYF	TGTGCCTGGGACGATACAGGGGACCAAGAGACCCAGTACTTC
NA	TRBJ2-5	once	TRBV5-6	CASSGSSAGAETQYF	TGTGCCAGCAGCGGGTCAAGCGCAGGGGCGGAGACCCAGTACTTC
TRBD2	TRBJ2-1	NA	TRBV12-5	CASGGGRATLDEQFF	TGTGCTAGTGGGGGCGGGAGGGCCACTCTCGATGAGCAGTTCTTC
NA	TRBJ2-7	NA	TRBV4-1	CASSPRVAPTYEQYF	TGCGCCAGCAGCCCCCGGGTAGCGCCGACCTACGAGCAGTACTTC
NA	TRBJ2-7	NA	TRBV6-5	CASSYPRGEQYF	TGTGCCAGCAGTTACCCCCGGGGGGAGCAGTACTTC
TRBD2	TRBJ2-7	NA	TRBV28	CASSFPTREVGNYEQYF	TGTGCCAGCAGTTTCCCGACTCGGGAGGTCGGGAACTACGAGCAGTACTTC
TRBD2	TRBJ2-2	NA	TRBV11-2	CASSTREAPRPGELFF	TGTGCCAGCAGCACCCGGGAGGCGCCCAGACCCGGGGAGCTGTTTTTT
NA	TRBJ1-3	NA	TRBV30	CAWSRVPGTSSGNTIYF	TGTGCCTGGAGCAGGGTCCCGGGCACGAGCTCTGGAAACACCATATATTTT